The source of this T cell receptor beta chain is a study of blood T cell repertoires in COVID-19. Authors' processing steps: Nucleated cell counts were estimated from reference gene primer amplification. Produced via immunoSEQ multiplex PCR; TCRdb's table is partial and in-frame only. The V and J calls and clone size are taken from that table; D and trimming were inferred from the DNA. The table includes a few hundred thousand clones, 70% to 90% detected once. Germline CDR1 reads ENHRY; CDR2 reads SYGVKD. This CDR3 comprises 12 residues. Trimming shortened V by 3 bases and J by 12 bases, and 14 bases separated the two germline ends. Grouping used clinical history reported by participants in a survey and questionnaire. Two consecutive negative NP/OP PCR tests, clearance, or resolved symptoms defined Cohort 3 recovery.

The sequencing sample was made of PBMCs or T cells enriched from blood (not recorded which). The receptor was derived from a woman aged 50 to 60 who had recovered from COVID-19. This chain connects TRBV10-3 to TRBJ1-1; a weak D match, TRBD1 (5 bases). CDR3 in amino acids: CAISEGAGKTFF. The CDR3 DNA sequence: TGTGCCATCAGTGAAGGGGCAGGGAAGACTTTCTTT.